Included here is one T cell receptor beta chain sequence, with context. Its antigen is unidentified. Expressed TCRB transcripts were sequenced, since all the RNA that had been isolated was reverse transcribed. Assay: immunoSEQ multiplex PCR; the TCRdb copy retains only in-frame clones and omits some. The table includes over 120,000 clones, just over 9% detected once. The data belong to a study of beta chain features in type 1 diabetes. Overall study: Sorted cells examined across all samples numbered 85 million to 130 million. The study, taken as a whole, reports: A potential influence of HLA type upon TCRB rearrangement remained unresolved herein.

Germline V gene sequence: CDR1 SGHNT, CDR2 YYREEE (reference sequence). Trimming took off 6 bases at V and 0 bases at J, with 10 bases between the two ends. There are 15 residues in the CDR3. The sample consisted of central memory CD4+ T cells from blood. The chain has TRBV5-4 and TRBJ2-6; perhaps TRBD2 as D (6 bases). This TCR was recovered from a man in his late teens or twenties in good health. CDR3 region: CASKGLSSGANVLTF. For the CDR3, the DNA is TGTGCCAGCAAGGGACTGAGCTCTGGGGCCAACGTCCTGACTTTC.